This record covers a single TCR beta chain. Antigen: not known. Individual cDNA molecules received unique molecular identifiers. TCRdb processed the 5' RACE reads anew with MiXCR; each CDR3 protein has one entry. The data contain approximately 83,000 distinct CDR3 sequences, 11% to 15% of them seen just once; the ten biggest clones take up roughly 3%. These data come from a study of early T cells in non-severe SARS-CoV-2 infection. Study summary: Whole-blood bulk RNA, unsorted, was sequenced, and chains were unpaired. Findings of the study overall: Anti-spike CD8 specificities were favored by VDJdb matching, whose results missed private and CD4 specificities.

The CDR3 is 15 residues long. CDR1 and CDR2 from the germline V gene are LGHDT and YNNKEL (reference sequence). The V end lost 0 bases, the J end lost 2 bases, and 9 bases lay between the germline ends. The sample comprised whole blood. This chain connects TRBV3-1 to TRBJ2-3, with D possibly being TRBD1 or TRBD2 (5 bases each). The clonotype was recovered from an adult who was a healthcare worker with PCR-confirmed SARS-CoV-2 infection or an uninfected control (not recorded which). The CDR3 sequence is CASSQEGTYTDTQYF. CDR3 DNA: TGTGCCAGCAGCCAAGAGGGGACGTACACAGATACGCAGTATTTT.